The T cell receptor (beta chain) described here comes from a study of shared clonotypes between healthy human individuals. A note on this clone: Its antigen is unidentified.

Germline CDR1 reads SGHNT; CDR2 reads YYREEE (reference sequence). The CDR3 runs to 15 residues. The V end lost 1 base, the J end lost 7 bases, and 14 bases lay between the germline ends. Each replicate PCR on the sorted subsets used 200 to 250 ng DNA (approximately 33,000 T cell genomes). The table came from immunoSEQ multiplex PCR; TCRdb's copy has only in-frame clones and leaves some out. Among roughly 2.2 million clones listed, roughly 90% were seen once. The study, taken as a whole, reports: Some naive CD4 clonotypes, 4% to 6%, turned up in common across several donors.

The specimen was naive CD4+ T cells from PBMCs. As to subset: CD45RA+ positively selected. The V and J genes are TRBV5-4 and TRBJ1-4; maybe TRBD1 (5 bases). The receptor was derived from a man aged 18 to 29 in good health. Some clones in this sample may be carry-over from other donors' samples. As DNA, the CDR3 is TGTGCCAGCAGCTTGTCCGGGGCCTGGGGTGAAAAACTGTTTTTT. It translates to CASSLSGAWGEKLFF.